Included here is one T cell receptor (beta chain) sequence, with context. No antigen is known for it. Method: immunoSEQ multiplex PCR; TCRdb's copy keeps in-frame clones and lacks some. The sample has 30,000 to 50,000 clones; 75% to 80% are singletons. The sample comes from a study of radiotherapy plus CTLA-4 blockade in lung cancer. Overall study context: Overall, approximately 18% of patients showed an objective response, while approximately 30% attained disease control.

Study conclusions and caveats: Reportedly, early blood T cell clone dynamics best predicted response, with interferon-beta. Expansion in blood of tumor-derived TCR clones was seen after radiotherapy plus ipilimumab.

Germline values: CDR1 MNHEY, CDR2 SMNVEV (reference sequence). V gave up 8 bases and J gave up 2 bases; unmatched junction bases: 9. This CDR3 comprises 15 residues. Patients in the study, people with chemo-refractory metastatic non-small-cell lung cancer, received focal radiation plus ipilimumab CTLA-4 blockade. This material consisted of peripheral blood, taken from a patient treated with radiotherapy plus ipilimumab. This clonotype was obtained from a human donor with non-small cell lung cancer that progressed on radiotherapy plus ipilimumab. The rearrangement joins TRBV27 to TRBJ2-1, with TRBD1 matching over 7 bases. CDR3 sequence (DNA): TGTGCCAGCCTGAGGGGGACAGACCCCTACAATGAGCAGTTCTTC. Protein product: CASLRGTDPYNEQFF.